These 14 T cell receptor beta chains share one sample of origin, sequenced in a study of beta chain features in type 1 diabetes. The study reverse transcribed the entire isolated RNA, so it sequenced expressed TCRB transcripts. TCRdb's table, derived via immunoSEQ multiplex PCR, lists solely in-frame clones and lacks some. This repertoire shows about 410,000 clones, around 14% found once; its top ten account for about 0.034%. Material for sequencing was naive CD4+ T cells from blood. The receptor source for this set is a man younger than 40 in good health.

This chain uses TRBV30 with TRBJ1-3; TRBD1 agrees at 7 bases. Germline V gives CDR1 GTSNPN, CDR2 SVGIG (reference sequence). This CDR3 has 13 amino acids. The trim removed 4 bases at V and 4 bases at J, leaving 4 bases unmatched. The CDR3 here is CAWNRGDGNTIYF. In nucleotides, the CDR3 is TGTGCCTGGAACAGGGGAGACGGAAACACCATATATTTT.

The rearrangement links TRBV11-2 to TRBJ2-3, with D hard to call. Trimming left V 5 bases short and J 6 bases short, with 9 bases between. This CDR3 spans 12 amino acids. The germline V gene has CDR1 SGHAT and CDR2 FQNNGV. The CDR3 loop is CASSPTADTQYF. CDR3 bases: TGTGCCAGCAGCCCGACGGCTGATACGCAGTATTTT.

This clone was seen a handful of times. The rearrangement joins TRBV13 to TRBJ2-1; TRBD2 aligns across 8 bases. The CDR3 consists of 15 residues. Germline V lookup: CDR1 PRHDT, CDR2 FYEKMQ (reference sequence). J gave up 2 bases and V 2 bases, and 2 bases lay outside the gene matches. CDR3 in amino acids: CASSLRAGAYNEQFF. DNA for the CDR3: TGTGCCAGCAGCTTAAGAGCGGGGGCCTACAATGAGCAGTTCTTC.

Comments on this clone: The identical CDR3 is also encoded by other nucleotide sequences in the sample. This sequence joins TRBV20-1 and TRBJ1-1; D gene uncertain. CDR1 and CDR2 from the germline V gene are DFQATT and SNEGSKA (reference sequence). CDR3 length: 11 residues. Trimming left V 4 bases short and J 3 bases short, with 6 bases between. CDR3 nucleotide sequence: TGCAGTGCTAAGGGAGACACTGAAGCTTTCTTT. It yields the protein CSAKGDTEAFF.

There are a few counts of this clone. The rearrangement joins TRBV7-9 to TRBJ2-4, with D perhaps matching TRBD1 or TRBD2 (5 bases each). There are 15 residues in the CDR3. The V gene's germline CDR1 is SEHNR and CDR2 FQNEAQ (reference sequence). Trimming shortened V by 0 bases and J by 9 bases, and 15 bases separated the two germline ends. This CDR3 is CASSLARGERSIQYF. CDR3 nucleotide sequence: TGTGCCAGCAGCTTAGCTCGAGGGGAGAGGAGCATTCAGTACTTC.

This clone was counted a few times. The V call is TRBV30, the J call TRBJ1-5, with TRBD1 identical over 7 bases. The J segment lost 4 bases and the V segment lost 2 bases, leaving 2 bases of the junction unmatched. The CDR3 length is 13 residues. Germline V CDR1 and CDR2: GTSNPN, SVGIG (reference sequence). CDR3 sequence reads: CAWSRDRNQPQHF. The CDR3 region has the DNA TGTGCCTGGAGTCGGGACAGAAATCAGCCCCAGCATTTT. Full variable domain (missing parts from reference TRBV30 and TRBJ1-5): SQTIHQWPATLVQPVGSPLSLECTVEGTSNPNLYWYRQAAGRGLQLLFYSVGIGQISSEVPQNLSASRPQDRQFILSSKKLLLSDSGFYLCAWSRDRNQPQHFGDGTRLSIL.

This sequence joins TRBV4-3 and TRBJ2-5; tentative D call: TRBD1 (5 bases). V was pared by 0 bases and J by 5 bases, with 16 bases between. Germline V lookup: CDR1 LGHNA, CDR2 YSLEER. The CDR3 runs 16 residues. This chain's CDR3 is CASSQDVWQGTETQYF. CDR3 sequence (DNA): TGCGCCAGCAGCCAAGACGTATGGCAGGGAACGGAGACCCAGTACTTC.

A few counts support this clone. The sample contains more than one DNA sequence encoding this CDR3. The chain couples TRBV20-1 to TRBJ2-5; D remains unclear. This CDR3 region has 11 residues. Trimming shortened V by 3 bases and J by 1 base, and 3 bases separated the two germline ends. Germline CDR1 is DFQATT and CDR2 is SNEGSKA (reference sequence). The CDR3 here is CSARVQETQYF. The CDR3 DNA reads TGCAGTGCTAGGGTCCAAGAGACCCAGTACTTC.

V and J are TRBV6-1 and TRBJ2-2; no firm D call. V lost 6 bases to trimming and J lost 0 bases, with 8 bases between them. Germline V gene sequence: CDR1 MNHNS, CDR2 SASEGT. The CDR3 contains 14 residues. In DNA form, the CDR3 reads TGTGCCAGCAGCAAGGACCCGAACACCGGGGAGCTGTTTTTT. It specifies CASSKDPNTGELFF.

This clone was observed a few times. This chain joins TRBV6-1 and TRBJ2-7; maybe TRBD1 (6 bases). Trimming took off 4 bases at V and 7 bases at J, with 14 bases between the two ends. Germline lookup yields CDR1 MNHNS and CDR2 SASEGT. This CDR3 is built from 13 residues. CDR3 protein: CASSVTGLGEQYF. The CDR3 bases are TGTGCCAGCAGTGTAACAGGGCTTGGAGAGCAGTACTTC.

The gene calls are TRBV29-1 and TRBJ2-3, with TRBD2 as a possible D gene (5 bases). The CDR3 consists of 14 residues. Germline V gene lookup returns CDR1 SQVTM and CDR2 ANQGSEA. V lost 6 bases and J 7 bases, leaving 20 bases between the germline ends. DNA for the CDR3: TGCAGCGTGGTCAAAGCGGCCGCTTGGCATACGCAGTATTTT. Its protein is CSVVKAAAWHTQYF.

The CDR3 DNA reads TGTGCCAGCAGCCTCTGGACAGGGAGCGGCTACACCTTC. Amino acid sequence: CASSLWTGSGYTF. The J gene is TRBJ1-2, the V gene TRBV14; TRBD1 aligns across 8 bases. Germline assignment: CDR1 SGHDN and CDR2 FVKESK. The CDR3 loop spans 13 amino acids. Trimming cost V 4 bases and J 8 bases; bases outside gene matches: 6.

The V call is TRBV7-2, the J call TRBJ1-2, with D unresolved. Trimming took off 1 base at V and 4 bases at J, with 4 bases between the two ends. This CDR3 is 12 amino acids long. CDR1 is SGHTA, CDR2 FQGNSA, per germline. CDR3 protein: CASSLGSYGYTF. DNA for the CDR3: TGTGCCAGCAGCTTAGGCAGCTATGGCTACACCTTC.

This clone showed up just a few times. The chain uses TRBV7-9 and TRBJ2-7, with TRBD2 matching 13 bases. V shed 0 bases and J 4 bases; nucleotides not matched to a gene: 12. The CDR3 consists of 19 residues. Germline CDR1 and CDR2: SEHNR and FQNEAQ (reference sequence). CDR3 nucleotide sequence: TGTGCCAGCAGCTTAGCACACCTCGGACTAGCGGGAGCAGGGTACGAGCAGTACGTC. Translated: CASSLAHLGLAGAGYEQYV.